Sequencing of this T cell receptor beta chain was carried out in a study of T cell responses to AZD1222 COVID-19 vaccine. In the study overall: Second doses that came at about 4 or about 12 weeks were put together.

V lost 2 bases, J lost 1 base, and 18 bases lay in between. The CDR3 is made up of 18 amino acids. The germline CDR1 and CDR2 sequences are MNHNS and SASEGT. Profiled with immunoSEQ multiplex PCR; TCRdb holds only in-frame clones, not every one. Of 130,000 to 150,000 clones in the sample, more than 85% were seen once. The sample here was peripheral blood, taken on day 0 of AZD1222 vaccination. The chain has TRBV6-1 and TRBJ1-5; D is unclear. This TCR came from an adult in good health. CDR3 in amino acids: CASSEKRAPEGSNQPQHF. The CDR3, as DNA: TGTGCCAGCAGTGAAAAGAGGGCCCCGGAGGGAAGCAATCAGCCCCAGCATTTT.